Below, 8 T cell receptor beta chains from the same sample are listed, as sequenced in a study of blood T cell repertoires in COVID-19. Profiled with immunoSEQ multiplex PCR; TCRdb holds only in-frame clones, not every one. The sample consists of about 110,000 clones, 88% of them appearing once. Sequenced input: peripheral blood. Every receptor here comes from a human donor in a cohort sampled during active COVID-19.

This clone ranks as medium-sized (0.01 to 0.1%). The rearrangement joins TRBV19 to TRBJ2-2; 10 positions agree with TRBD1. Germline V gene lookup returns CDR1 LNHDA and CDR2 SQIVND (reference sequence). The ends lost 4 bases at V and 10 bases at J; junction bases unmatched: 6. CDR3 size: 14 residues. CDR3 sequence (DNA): TGTGCCAGTAGTACCCACGGGACAGGGGAGGAGCTGTTTTTT. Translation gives CASSTHGTGEELFF.

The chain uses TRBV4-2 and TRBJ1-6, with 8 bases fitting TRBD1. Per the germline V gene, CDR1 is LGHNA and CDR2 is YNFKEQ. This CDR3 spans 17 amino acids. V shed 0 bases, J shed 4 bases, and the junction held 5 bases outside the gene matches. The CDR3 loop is CASSQESRTGYNSPLHF. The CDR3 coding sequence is TGTGCCAGCAGCCAAGAATCCAGGACAGGGTATAATTCACCCCTCCACTTT.

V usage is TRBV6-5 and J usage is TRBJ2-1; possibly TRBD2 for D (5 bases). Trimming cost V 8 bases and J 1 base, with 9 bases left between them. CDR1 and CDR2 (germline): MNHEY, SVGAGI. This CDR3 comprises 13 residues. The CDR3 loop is CASGRTSYNEQFF. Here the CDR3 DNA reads TGTGCCAGCGGACGGACTTCCTACAATGAGCAGTTCTTC.

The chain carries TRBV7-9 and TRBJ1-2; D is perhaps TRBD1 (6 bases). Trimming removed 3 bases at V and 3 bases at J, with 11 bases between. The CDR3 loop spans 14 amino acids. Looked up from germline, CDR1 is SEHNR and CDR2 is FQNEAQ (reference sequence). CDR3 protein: CASSFQGLDYGYTF. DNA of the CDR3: TGTGCCAGCAGCTTTCAGGGGCTAGACTATGGCTACACCTTC.

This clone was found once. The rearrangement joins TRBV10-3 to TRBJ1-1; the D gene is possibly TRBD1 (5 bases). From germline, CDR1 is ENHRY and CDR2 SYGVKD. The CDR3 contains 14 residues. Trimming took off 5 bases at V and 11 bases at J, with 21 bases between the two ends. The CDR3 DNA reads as TGTGCCATCAGTCCCTCAACCGGGGGGTCGAGGGCTTTCTTT. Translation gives CAISPSTGGSRAFF.

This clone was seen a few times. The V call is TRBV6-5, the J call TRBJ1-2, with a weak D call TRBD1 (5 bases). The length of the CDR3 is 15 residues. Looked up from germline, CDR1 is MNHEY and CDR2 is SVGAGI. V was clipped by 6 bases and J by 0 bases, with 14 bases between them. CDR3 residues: CASSPRGGPNYGYTF. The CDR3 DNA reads TGTGCCAGCAGCCCCCGGGGGGGTCCTAACTATGGCTACACCTTC.

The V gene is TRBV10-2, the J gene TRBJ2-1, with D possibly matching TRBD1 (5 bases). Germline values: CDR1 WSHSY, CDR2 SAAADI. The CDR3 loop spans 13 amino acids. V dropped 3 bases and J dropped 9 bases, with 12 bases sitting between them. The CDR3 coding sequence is TGCGCCAGCAGTGATCTGACAGACACTGAGCAGTTCTTC. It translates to CASSDLTDTEQFF.

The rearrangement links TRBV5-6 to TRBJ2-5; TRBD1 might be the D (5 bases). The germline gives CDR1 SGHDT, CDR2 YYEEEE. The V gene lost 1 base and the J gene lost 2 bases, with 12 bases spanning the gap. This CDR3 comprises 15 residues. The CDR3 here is CASSLNLQGQETQYF. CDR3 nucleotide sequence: TGTGCCAGCAGCTTGAATCTCCAGGGACAAGAGACCCAGTACTTC.